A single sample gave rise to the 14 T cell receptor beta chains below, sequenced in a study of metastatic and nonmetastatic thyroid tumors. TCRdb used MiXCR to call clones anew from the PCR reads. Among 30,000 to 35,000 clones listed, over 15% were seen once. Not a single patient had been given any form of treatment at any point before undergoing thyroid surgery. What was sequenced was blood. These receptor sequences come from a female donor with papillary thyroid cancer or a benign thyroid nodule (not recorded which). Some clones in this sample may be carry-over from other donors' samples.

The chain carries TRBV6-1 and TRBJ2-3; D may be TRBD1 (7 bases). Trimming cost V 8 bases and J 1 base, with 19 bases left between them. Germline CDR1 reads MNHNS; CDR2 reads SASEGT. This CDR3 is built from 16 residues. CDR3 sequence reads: CASSQGGGLRTDTQYF. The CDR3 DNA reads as TGTGCCAGCTCTCAAGGGGGCGGACTACGCACAGATACGCAGTATTTT.

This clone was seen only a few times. This CDR3 is CATSDSDGNYFYTF. The CDR3, as DNA: TGTGCCACCAGTGACTCTGACGGCAACTATTTCTACACCTTC. The chain links TRBV24-1 to TRBJ1-2, with D unresolved. CDR1 is KGHDR, CDR2 SFDVKD, per germline. Trimming removed 4 bases at V and 10 bases at J, with 18 bases between. The CDR3 totals 14 residues.

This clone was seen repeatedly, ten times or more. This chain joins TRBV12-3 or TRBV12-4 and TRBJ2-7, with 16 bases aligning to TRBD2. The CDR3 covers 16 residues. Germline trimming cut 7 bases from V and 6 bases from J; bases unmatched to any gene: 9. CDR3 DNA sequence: TGTGCCAGCACTCCGGGGACTAGCGGGAGGGGTGGCGAGCAGTACTTC. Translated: CASTPGTSGRGGEQYF.

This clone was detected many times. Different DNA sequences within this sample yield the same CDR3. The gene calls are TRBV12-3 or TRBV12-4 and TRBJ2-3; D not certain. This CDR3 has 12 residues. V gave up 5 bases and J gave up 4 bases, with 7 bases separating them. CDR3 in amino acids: CASSRVADTQYF. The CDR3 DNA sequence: TGTGCCAGCAGTCGAGTTGCAGATACGCAGTATTTT.

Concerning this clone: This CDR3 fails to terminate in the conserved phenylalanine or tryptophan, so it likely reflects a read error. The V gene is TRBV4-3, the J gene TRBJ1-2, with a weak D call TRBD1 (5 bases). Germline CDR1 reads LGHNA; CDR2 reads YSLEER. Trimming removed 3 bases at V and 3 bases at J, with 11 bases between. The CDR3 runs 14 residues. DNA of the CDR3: TGCGCCAGCAGCCATCGGGCGACAGACTATGGCTACACCTCC. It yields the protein CASSHRATDYGYTS.

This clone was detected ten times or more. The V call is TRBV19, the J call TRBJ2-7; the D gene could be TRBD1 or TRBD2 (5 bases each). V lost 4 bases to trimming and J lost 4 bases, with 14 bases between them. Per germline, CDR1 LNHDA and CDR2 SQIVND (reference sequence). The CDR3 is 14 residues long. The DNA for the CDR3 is TGTGCCAGTAGTACCCCGGGACGGGAATACGAGCAGTACTTC. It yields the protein CASSTPGREYEQYF. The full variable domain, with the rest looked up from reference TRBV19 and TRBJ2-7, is DGGITQSPKYLFRKEGQNVTLSCEQNLNHDAMYWYRQDPGQGLRLIYYSQIVNDFQKGDIAEGYSVSREKKESFPLTVTSAQKNPTAFYLCASSTPGREYEQYFGPGTRLTVT.

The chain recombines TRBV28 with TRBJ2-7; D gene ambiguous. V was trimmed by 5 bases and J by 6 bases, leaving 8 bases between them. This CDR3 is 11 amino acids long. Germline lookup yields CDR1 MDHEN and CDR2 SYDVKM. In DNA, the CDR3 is TGTGCCAGCAGTACGTGGGTCGAGCAGTACTTC. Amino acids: CASSTWVEQYF.

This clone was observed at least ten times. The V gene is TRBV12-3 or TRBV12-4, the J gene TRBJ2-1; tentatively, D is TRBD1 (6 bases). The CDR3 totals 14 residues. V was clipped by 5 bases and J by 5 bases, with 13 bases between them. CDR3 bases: TGTGCCAGCAGTGTGGACAGAGCTAACAATGAGCAGTTCTTC. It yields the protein CASSVDRANNEQFF.

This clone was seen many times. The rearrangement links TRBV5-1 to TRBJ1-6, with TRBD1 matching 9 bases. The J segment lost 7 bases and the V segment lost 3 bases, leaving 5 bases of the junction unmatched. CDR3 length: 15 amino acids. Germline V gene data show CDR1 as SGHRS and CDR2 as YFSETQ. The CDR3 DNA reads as TGCGCCAGCAGCTGGGGACAGGGAACAAATTCACCCCTCCACTTT. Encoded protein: CASSWGQGTNSPLHF.

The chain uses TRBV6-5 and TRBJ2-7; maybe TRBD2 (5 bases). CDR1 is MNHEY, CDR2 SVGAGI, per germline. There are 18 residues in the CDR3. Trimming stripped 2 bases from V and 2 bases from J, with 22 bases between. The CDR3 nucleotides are TGTGCCAGCAGTTACCCACTAGGACTGGCGACGACCACCTACGAGCAGTACTTC. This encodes CASSYPLGLATTTYEQYF.

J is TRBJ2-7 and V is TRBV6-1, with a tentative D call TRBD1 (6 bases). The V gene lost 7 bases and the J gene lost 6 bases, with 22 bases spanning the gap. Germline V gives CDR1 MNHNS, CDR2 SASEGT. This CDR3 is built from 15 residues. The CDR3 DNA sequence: TGTGCCAGCACCAAGGACAGCTTTTTTATCGGCGAGCAGTACTTC. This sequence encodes CASTKDSFFIGEQYF.

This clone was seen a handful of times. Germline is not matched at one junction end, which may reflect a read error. CDR3 DNA sequence: TGTGCCACCATTCGGGCAGGGAACCAAGATACCCAGTACTTC. Its translation is CATIRAGNQDTQYF. This sequence joins TRBV24-1 and TRBJ2-5; D is possibly TRBD1 (5 bases). The CDR3 has 14 residues. Germline loops: CDR1 KGHDR, CDR2 SFDVKD.

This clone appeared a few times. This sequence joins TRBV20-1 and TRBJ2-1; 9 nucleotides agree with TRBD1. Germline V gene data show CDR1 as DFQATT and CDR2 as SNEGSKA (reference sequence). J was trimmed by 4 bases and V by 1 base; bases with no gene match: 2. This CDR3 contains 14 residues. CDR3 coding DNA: TGCAGTGCTAGAGGGACAGGGGCATACAATGAGCAGTTCTTC. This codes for CSARGTGAYNEQFF.

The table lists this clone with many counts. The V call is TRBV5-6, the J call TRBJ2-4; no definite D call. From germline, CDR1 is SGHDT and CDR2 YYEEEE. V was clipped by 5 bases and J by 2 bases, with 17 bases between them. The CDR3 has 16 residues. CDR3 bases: TGTGCCAGCAGTCCCCCTTTTCCGGAATCCAAAAACATTCAGTACTTC. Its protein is CASSPPFPESKNIQYF.